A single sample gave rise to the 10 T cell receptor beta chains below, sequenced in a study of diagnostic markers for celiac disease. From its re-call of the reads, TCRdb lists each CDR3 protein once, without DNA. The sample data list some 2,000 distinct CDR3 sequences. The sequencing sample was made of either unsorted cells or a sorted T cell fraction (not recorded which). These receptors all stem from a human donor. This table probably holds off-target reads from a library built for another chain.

CDR3 in amino acids: CASSPGGGLAGFKETQYF. V is TRBV7-6 and J is TRBJ2-5; TCRdb selects TRBD2, and the lack of DNA leaves this call unchecked. Looked up from germline, CDR1 is SGHVS and CDR2 is FNYEAQ. The CDR3 extends over 18 amino acids.

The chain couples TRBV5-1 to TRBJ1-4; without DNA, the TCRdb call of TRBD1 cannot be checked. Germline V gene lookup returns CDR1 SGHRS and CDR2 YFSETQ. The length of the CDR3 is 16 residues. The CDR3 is CASSPGTQEGYEKLFF.

The chain's CDR3 is CASSQSQKGRLFF. This chain uses TRBV4-3 with TRBJ1-4. The CDR3 is made up of 13 amino acids. Germline V CDR1 and CDR2: LGHNA, YSLEER.

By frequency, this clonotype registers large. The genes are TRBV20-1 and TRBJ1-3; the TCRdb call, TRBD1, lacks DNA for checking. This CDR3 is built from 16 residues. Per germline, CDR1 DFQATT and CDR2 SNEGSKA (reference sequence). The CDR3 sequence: CSARRPLGDSGNTIYF.

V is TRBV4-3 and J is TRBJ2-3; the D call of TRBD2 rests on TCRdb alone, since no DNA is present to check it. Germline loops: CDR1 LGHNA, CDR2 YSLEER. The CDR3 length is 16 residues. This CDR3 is CASSQEMAGGGDTQYF.

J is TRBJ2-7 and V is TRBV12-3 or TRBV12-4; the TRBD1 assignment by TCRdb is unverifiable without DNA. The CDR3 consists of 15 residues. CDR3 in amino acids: CASSVPGKASYEQYF.

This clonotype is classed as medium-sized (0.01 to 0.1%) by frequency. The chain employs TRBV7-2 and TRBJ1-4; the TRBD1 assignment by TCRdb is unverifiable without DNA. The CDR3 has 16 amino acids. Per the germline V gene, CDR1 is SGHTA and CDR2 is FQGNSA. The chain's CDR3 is CASSFKTGGSGEKLFF.

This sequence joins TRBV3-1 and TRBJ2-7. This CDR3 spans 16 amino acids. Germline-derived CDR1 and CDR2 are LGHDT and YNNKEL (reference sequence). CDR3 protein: CASSQDSTGSSYEQYF.

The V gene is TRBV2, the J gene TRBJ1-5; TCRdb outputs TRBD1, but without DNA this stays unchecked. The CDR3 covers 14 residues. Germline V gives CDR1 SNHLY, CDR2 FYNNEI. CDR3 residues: CASSPRGGNQPQHF.

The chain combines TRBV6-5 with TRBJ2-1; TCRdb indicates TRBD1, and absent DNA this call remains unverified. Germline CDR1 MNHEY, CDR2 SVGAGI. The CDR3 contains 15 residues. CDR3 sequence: CASSYTATGGNEQFF.